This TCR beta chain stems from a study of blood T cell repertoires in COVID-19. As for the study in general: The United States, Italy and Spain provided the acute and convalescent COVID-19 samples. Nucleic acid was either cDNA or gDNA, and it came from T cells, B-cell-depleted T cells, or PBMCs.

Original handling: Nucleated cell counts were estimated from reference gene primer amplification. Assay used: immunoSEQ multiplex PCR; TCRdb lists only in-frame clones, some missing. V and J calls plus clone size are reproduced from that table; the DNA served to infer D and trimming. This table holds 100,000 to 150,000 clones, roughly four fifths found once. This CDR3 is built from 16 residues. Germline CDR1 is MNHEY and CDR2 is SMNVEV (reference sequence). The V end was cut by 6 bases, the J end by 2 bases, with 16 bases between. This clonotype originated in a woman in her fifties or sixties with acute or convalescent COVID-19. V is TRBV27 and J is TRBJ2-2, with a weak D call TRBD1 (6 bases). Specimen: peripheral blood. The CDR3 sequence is CASSLQGTLNTGELFF. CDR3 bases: TGTGCCAGCAGCTTGCAGGGGACATTAAACACCGGGGAGCTGTTTTTT.